The rows below give T cell receptor beta chains drawn from one sample of a study of OX40 agonist ivuxolimab in advanced cancers. The data were produced by immunoSEQ multiplex PCR, yet TCRdb's version contains in-frame clones alone and is incomplete. Altogether approximately 45,000 clones are present, approximately 91% being singletons, with the ten largest covering about 7.5%. The material was CD4+ or CD8+ T cells sorted from blood, obtained in a trial of the OX40 agonist ivuxolimab. The source of these receptors is an adult with an advanced solid tumor such as melanoma, head and neck, liver or kidney cancer. Each CDR3 is given with its conserved first and last residue. Fields, in order: V gene, D gene, clone size, CDR3 length, J gene, CDR3 DNA, CDR3 protein. D genes are given only for firm matches. Clone size is not always given. Where it is, it says once, few, many or a class for expanded clones.

v_gene: TRBV6-6; d_gene: -; abundance: -; len: 13; j_gene: TRBJ2-1; CDR3nt: TGTGCCAGCCAGCGGTCTTTGGGGGATGAGCAGTTCTTC; CDR3aa: CASQRSLGDEQFF
v_gene: TRBV6-1; d_gene: TRBD2; abundance: -; len: 15; j_gene: TRBJ2-7; CDR3nt: TGTGCCAGCAGTGTCTTTAGCGGGAGCCGCGGCGAGCAGTACTTC; CDR3aa: CASSVFSGSRGEQYF
v_gene: TRBV5-1; d_gene: -; abundance: -; len: 14; j_gene: TRBJ2-7; CDR3nt: TGCGCCAGCAGCTTTGGGGGTTTGGCCTACGAGCAGTACTTC; CDR3aa: CASSFGGLAYEQYF
v_gene: TRBV2; d_gene: -; abundance: -; len: 13; j_gene: TRBJ1-5; CDR3nt: TGTGCCAGCGGGACTCAGAGCAATCAGCCCCAGCATTTT; CDR3aa: CASGTQSNQPQHF
v_gene: TRBV7-3; d_gene: TRBD1; abundance: -; len: 13; j_gene: TRBJ1-1; CDR3nt: TGTGCCAGCAGCCGGGACAGGAACACTGAAGCTTTCTTT; CDR3aa: CASSRDRNTEAFF
v_gene: TRBV7-2; d_gene: -; abundance: -; len: 14; j_gene: TRBJ2-5; CDR3nt: TGTGCCAGCAGCACAAATGGGGGGTACGAGACCCAGTACTTC; CDR3aa: CASSTNGGYETQYF
v_gene: TRBV6-5; d_gene: TRBD2; abundance: -; len: 15; j_gene: TRBJ2-2; CDR3nt: TGTGCCAGCATCGCGGGAGGCACGAACACCGGGGAGCTGTTTTTT; CDR3aa: CASIAGGTNTGELFF
v_gene: TRBV7-8; d_gene: TRBD1; abundance: -; len: 15; j_gene: TRBJ1-5; CDR3nt: TGTGCCAGCAGCCTTAGGACAGGTTTGAGTCAGCCCCAGCATTTT; CDR3aa: CASSLRTGLSQPQHF
v_gene: TRBV7-6; d_gene: -; abundance: once; len: 13; j_gene: TRBJ2-7; CDR3nt: TGTGCCAGCAGCCATGGGGGACACTACGAGCAGTACTTC; CDR3aa: CASSHGGHYEQYF
v_gene: TRBV18; d_gene: -; abundance: -; len: 14; j_gene: TRBJ2-7; CDR3nt: TGTGCCAGCTCACCATCTGCAGGCTCCTACGAGCAGTACTTC; CDR3aa: CASSPSAGSYEQYF
v_gene: TRBV19; d_gene: TRBD1; abundance: -; len: 14; j_gene: TRBJ2-3; CDR3nt: TGTGCCAGTAGTGCGGACAGGGCAACAGATACGCAGTATTTT; CDR3aa: CASSADRATDTQYF
v_gene: TRBV28; d_gene: -; abundance: -; len: 12; j_gene: TRBJ1-2; CDR3nt: TGTGCCTGGGGGGGGACTAACTATGGCTACACCTTC; CDR3aa: CAWGGTNYGYTF
v_gene: TRBV29-1; d_gene: -; abundance: -; len: 14; j_gene: TRBJ1-3; CDR3nt: TGCAGCGTTGCGTTGGAAAGCTCTGGAAACACCATATATTTT; CDR3aa: CSVALESSGNTIYF
v_gene: TRBV14; d_gene: TRBD2; abundance: -; len: 17; j_gene: TRBJ2-3; CDR3nt: TGTGCCAGCAGCCAAGGCCAGCGGGGGAGCTATACAGATACGCAGTATTTT; CDR3aa: CASSQGQRGSYTDTQYF
v_gene: TRBV5-1; d_gene: -; abundance: -; len: 14; j_gene: TRBJ2-5; CDR3nt: TGCGCCAGCAGCTTGACTAGCAGCGGGGAGACCCAGTACTTC; CDR3aa: CASSLTSSGETQYF
v_gene: TRBV6-1; d_gene: -; abundance: -; len: 14; j_gene: TRBJ1-1; CDR3nt: TGTGCCAGCAGTGAAGTAAGGTGGACCACTGAAGCTTTCTTT; CDR3aa: CASSEVRWTTEAFF
v_gene: TRBV5-4; d_gene: -; abundance: -; len: 20; j_gene: TRBJ2-2; CDR3nt: TGTGCCAGCAGCCCCATGGTGGGCAGGGGGGGGACTGCTAACACCGGGGAGCTGTTTTTT; CDR3aa: CASSPMVGRGGTANTGELFF
v_gene: TRBV2; d_gene: TRBD2; abundance: once; len: 14; j_gene: TRBJ2-5; CDR3nt: TGTGCCAGCAGTTTTAGCGGGAGCCTAGAGACCCAGTACTTC; CDR3aa: CASSFSGSLETQYF
v_gene: TRBV19; d_gene: -; abundance: -; len: 15; j_gene: TRBJ2-3; CDR3nt: TGTGCCAGTAGTATTAAGGGCCTTTGGACAGATACGCAGTATTTT; CDR3aa: CASSIKGLWTDTQYF
v_gene: TRBV2; d_gene: -; abundance: -; len: 13; j_gene: TRBJ1-1; CDR3nt: TGTGCCAGCAGACGGACAGTGAACACTGAAGCTTTCTTT; CDR3aa: CASRRTVNTEAFF
v_gene: TRBV27; d_gene: -; abundance: -; len: 15; j_gene: TRBJ1-2; CDR3nt: TGTGCCAGCAGTCTACAGGGTGTGACTAGAGGAGGCTACACCTTC; CDR3aa: CASSLQGVTRGGYTF
v_gene: TRBV29-1; d_gene: TRBD1; abundance: -; len: 15; j_gene: TRBJ1-2; CDR3nt: TGCAGCGTTGAAACGCGCGGACAGGGGAACTATGGCTACACCTTC; CDR3aa: CSVETRGQGNYGYTF
v_gene: TRBV7-8; d_gene: TRBD2; abundance: -; len: 18; j_gene: TRBJ2-5; CDR3nt: TGTGCCAGCAGCTTATTTGGCGGGAGGTCTACTCTCCAAGAGACCCAGTACTTC; CDR3aa: CASSLFGGRSTLQETQYF
v_gene: TRBV11-2; d_gene: -; abundance: -; len: 13; j_gene: TRBJ1-2; CDR3nt: TGTGCCAGCAGCTTAGAAGGGGTCTATGGCTACACCTTC; CDR3aa: CASSLEGVYGYTF
v_gene: TRBV9; d_gene: -; abundance: -; len: 14; j_gene: TRBJ2-7; CDR3nt: TGTGCCAGCAGCGTAGATCACGGATCCTACGAGCAGTACTTC; CDR3aa: CASSVDHGSYEQYF
v_gene: TRBV7-3; d_gene: -; abundance: -; len: 12; j_gene: TRBJ2-5; CDR3nt: TGTGCCAGCAGCCGGGGTGGGGAGACCCAGTACTTC; CDR3aa: CASSRGGETQYF
v_gene: TRBV12-5; d_gene: -; abundance: few; len: 10; j_gene: TRBJ1-2; CDR3nt: TGTGCTAGTGGTCGAAATGGCTACACCTTC; CDR3aa: CASGRNGYTF